A selection of T cell receptor beta chains follows, all from one sample in a study of cytomegalovirus exposure and HLA in healthy donors. Clones were sequenced by immunoSEQ multiplex PCR, and TCRdb holds only the in-frame ones, with some missing. The data show around 170,000 clones, about three quarters seen once. What was sequenced was PBMCs. These receptors came from a woman aged 45-65 years in good health and CMV-seropositive. CDR3s include the opening cysteine and the closing phenylalanine or tryptophan. A D gene is named only where the DNA matches it firmly. Rows may omit the clone size; those that give it use once, few, many or a size class.

D	J	size	V	CDR3	DNA
-	TRBJ1-2	-	TRBV11-2	CASSWGGAHGYTF	TGTGCCAGCAGCTGGGGGGGGGCCCATGGCTACACCTTC
TRBD2	TRBJ2-3	-	TRBV27	CASTKRGAIDTQYF	TGTGCCAGCACGAAGCGGGGGGCCATAGATACGCAGTATTTT
-	TRBJ1-1	-	TRBV27	CASSLRGNGADTEAFF	TGTGCCAGCAGTTTACGGGGGAACGGAGCCGACACTGAAGCTTTCTTT
-	TRBJ1-1	-	TRBV30	CAWSVGAPVTEAFF	TGTGCCTGGAGTGTTGGGGCTCCGGTCACTGAAGCTTTCTTT
TRBD2	TRBJ2-3	-	TRBV30	CAWSAGTSGRSDTQYF	TGTGCCTGGAGTGCAGGGACTAGCGGGAGGTCAGATACGCAGTATTTT
-	TRBJ1-1	once	TRBV5-6	CASSFVLEGTEAFF	TGTGCCAGCAGCTTTGTCTTAGAGGGCACTGAAGCTTTCTTT
TRBD2	TRBJ2-5	-	TRBV30	CAWSVRGGIETQYF	TGTGCCTGGAGTGTACGGGGGGGGATAGAGACCCAGTACTTC
-	TRBJ2-7	-	TRBV18	CASSPTGDTLYEQYF	TGTGCCAGCTCACCGACTGGAGATACCCTCTACGAGCAGTACTTC
-	TRBJ1-1	-	TRBV27	CASSSQGNTEAFF	TGTGCCAGCAGTTCGCAGGGGAACACTGAAGCTTTCTTT
TRBD1	TRBJ2-7	-	TRBV10-3	CAISEYGQAVAYEQYF	TGTGCCATCAGTGAGTATGGACAGGCCGTTGCCTACGAGCAGTACTTC
-	TRBJ1-1	-	TRBV7-8	CASSRKGIRRGDTEAFF	TGTGCCAGCAGCCGAAAGGGGATAAGGCGGGGGGACACTGAAGCTTTCTTT
TRBD1	TRBJ2-3	-	TRBV5-1	CASSIGPGGTDTQYF	TGCGCCAGCAGCATTGGGCCAGGGGGTACAGATACGCAGTATTTT
-	TRBJ2-7	-	TRBV5-1	CASSPGQTLIDYEQYF	TGCGCCAGCAGCCCAGGACAGACTCTCATCGACTACGAGCAGTACTTC
-	TRBJ2-4	once	TRBV19	CASSPGEAKNIQYF	TGTGCCAGTAGCCCAGGGGAAGCCAAAAACATTCAGTACTTC
-	TRBJ1-1	-	TRBV5-6	CASSLAGNTEAFF	TGTGCCAGCAGCTTGGCAGGGAACACTGAAGCTTTCTTT
-	TRBJ1-1	once	TRBV6-1	CASSEVQGGWAFF	TGTGCCAGCAGTGAAGTTCAGGGAGGGTGGGCTTTCTTT
-	TRBJ1-2	-	TRBV19	CASSSASGKRYTF	TGTGCCAGTAGTTCCGCGTCAGGGAAGCGCTACACCTTC
TRBD2	TRBJ2-2	once	TRBV10-3	CAISDPTSGPTGELFF	TGTGCCATCAGTGACCCGACTAGCGGACCCACCGGGGAGCTGTTTTTT
TRBD1	TRBJ1-4	-	TRBV18	CASSPNNRGNEKLFF	TGTGCCAGCTCACCCAATAACAGGGGAAATGAAAAACTGTTTTTT
-	TRBJ1-2	-	TRBV28	CASSLWGRENYGYTF	TGTGCCAGCAGTTTATGGGGCAGGGAAAACTATGGCTACACCTTC